The entry below gives a single T cell receptor beta chain sequence along with its context. These data come from a study of blood T cell repertoires in COVID-19. Study-level background: Samples of COVID-19 (acute and convalescent) were obtained from the United States, Italy and Spain. The analysed material was cDNA or gDNA that came from T cells, B-cell-depleted T cells, or PBMCs.

Only in-frame clones appear in the TCRdb table, and some are missing; sequencing was by immunoSEQ multiplex PCR. Seen here are roughly 230,000 clones, 82% observed once, and the top ten hold less than 4%. Germline loops: CDR1 LNHDA, CDR2 SQIVND (reference sequence). V was clipped by 9 bases and J by 5 bases, with 22 bases between them. The CDR3 consists of 15 residues. Sequencing was carried out using peripheral blood. The receptor's source is a woman of 80 years or more with acute or convalescent COVID-19. The chain carries TRBV19 and TRBJ1-2, with a weak D call TRBD1 (6 bases). CDR3 in amino acids: CASREPGDSSYGYTF. CDR3 DNA sequence: TGTGCCAGCCGAGAACCAGGGGATTCTTCATATGGCTACACCTTC.